The clone carrying this T cell receptor beta chain has just a few counts. Original data processing: Using reference gene primer amplification, nucleated cell counts were estimated. Profiled with immunoSEQ multiplex PCR; TCRdb holds only in-frame clones, not every one. V and J calls plus clone size are reproduced from that table; the DNA served to infer D and trimming. The repertoire includes roughly 16,000 clones, roughly 82% of them detected once, and approximately 20% sits in the top ten. V shed 8 bases and J shed 8 bases, with 21 bases lying between them. The CDR3 loop spans 14 amino acids. Looked up from germline, CDR1 is SNHLY and CDR2 is FYNNEI. The sample is drawn from a study of blood T cell repertoires in COVID-19. Study context: COVID-19 samples, acute and convalescent, were from the United States, Italy and Spain. Sources were T cells, B-cell-depleted T cells, or PBMCs; the material itself was cDNA or gDNA.

The source material was peripheral blood. The sequence came from a man older than 75 with active COVID-19. The V gene is TRBV2, the J gene TRBJ1-2; a weak D match, TRBD1 (6 bases). CDR3: CASGGAALTGGYTF. The CDR3 DNA follows: TGTGCCAGCGGGGGGGCAGCCCTCACGGGAGGCTACACCTTC.